What follows is one T cell receptor beta chain and its context. The antigen remains undetermined. In germline, CDR1 is ENHRY, CDR2 SYGVKD. The CDR3 has 15 amino acids. The ends lost 5 bases at V and 10 bases at J; junction bases unmatched: 8. This sample is drawn from a study of OX40 agonist ivuxolimab in advanced cancers. Whole-study context: Intravenous ivuxolimab at 0.01 to 10 mg/kg was given to patients every 2 weeks. People who had prior anti-PD-1, anti-PD-L1 or anti-CTLA-4 therapy could take part, and roughly 44% had some.

Using immunoSEQ multiplex PCR, the repertoire was profiled, and TCRdb retains in-frame clones only, with some absent. The sample includes around 35,000 clones, around 92% of them seen just once. Whole-study results and caveats: Among the lowest peripheral clonal expansion occurred in 0.1-3.0 mg/kg partial responders. Both blood CD4+ and CD8+ T cells showed clonal growth by week 6 at 0.1 to 3.0 mg/kg.

This receptor was identified in an adult with an advanced solid tumor such as melanoma, head and neck, liver or kidney cancer. The V and J genes are TRBV10-3 and TRBJ2-1; 13 bases are a match to TRBD2. This sample comprised CD4+ or CD8+ T cells sorted from blood, obtained in a trial of the OX40 agonist ivuxolimab. The CDR3 loop reads CAISPGTSGAFEQFF. DNA for the CDR3: TGTGCCATCAGTCCCGGGACTAGCGGGGCTTTCGAGCAGTTCTTC.